This TCR beta chain emerged from a study of beta chain features in type 1 diabetes. It was via CD45RO/CCR7/CD25/CD127/CD95/CD27 that CD4+ naive, central memory, regulatory and stem cell-like memory cells were sorted. A word on this clone: Its antigen is unknown.

Overall study results and limits: VDJ junctions in type 1 diabetes patients carried more deletions and fewer insertions. Type 1 diabetes patients showed a moderate but significant shortening of TCRB CDR3s in all four CD4+ subsets.

This CDR3 has 14 residues. CDR1 and CDR2 from the germline V gene are SNHLY and FYNNEI. Losses at the gene ends were 7 bases for V and 1 base for J; bases not matched to a gene: 1. The authors reverse transcribed all of the isolated RNA, so sequencing captured expressed TCRB transcripts. Profiling relied on immunoSEQ multiplex PCR, and the TCRdb table lists in-frame clones only, not all of them. Here the sample spans approximately 120,000 clones, 15% to 20% being singletons. Sample: central memory CD4+ T cells from blood. The TCR was taken from a man between 18 and 35 years old with type 1 diabetes. The chain couples TRBV2 to TRBJ2-1, with TRBD2 identical over 10 bases. The CDR3 nucleotides read TGTGCCAGCAAGCGGGAGGGTTCCTACAATGAGCAGTTCTTC. Translation: CASKREGSYNEQFF.